Presented here are 17 T cell receptor beta chains from one specimen sequenced in a study of identical twins. TCRdb re-called the 5' RACE reads with MiXCR, one entry per CDR3 protein. The sample comprises 550,000 to 700,000 distinct CDR3 sequences, 21% of which are singletons, and approximately 4.3% rests with the top ten. This sample was shared with a second study, whose subject was T cells expressing NK-cell markers.

The sequencing input was PBMCs. The receptors originated from a young woman in good health.

A few counts support this clonotype. The chain recombines TRBV18 with TRBJ2-7, with D tentatively TRBD2 (5 bases). The CDR3 consists of 13 residues. Per germline, CDR1 KGHSH and CDR2 LQKENI. V lost 4 bases, J lost 4 bases, and 11 bases lay in between. CDR3 amino acids: CASSQLATYEQYF. CDR3 sequence (DNA): TGTGCCAGCTCACAGCTAGCTACTTACGAGCAGTACTTC.

About this clonotype itself: Just one base apart from a much larger clone, this may be a read error. The chain joins TRBV20-1 to TRBJ2-1, with D maybe TRBD2 (5 bases). From germline, CDR1 is DFQATT and CDR2 SNEGSKA (reference sequence). The CDR3 sequence is 15 residues long. V lost 5 bases and J 7 bases, leaving 21 bases between the germline ends. CDR3 nucleotides: TGCAGTGCTGCTTTACGTATCGGGATTTCAAATGAGCAGTTCTTC. This gives the protein CSAALRIGISNEQFF.

A few counts support this clonotype. V is TRBV24-1 and J is TRBJ2-2, with a possible D match to TRBD2 (5 bases). The germline gives CDR1 KGHDR, CDR2 SFDVKD. The CDR3 totals 18 residues. Trimming removed 4 bases at V and 2 bases at J, with 19 bases between. CDR3 nucleotides: TGTGCCACCAGTGAAGGAGCTTATAGAGGGCGTAACACCGGGGAGCTGTTTTTT. This gives the protein CATSEGAYRGRNTGELFF.

The gene calls are TRBV15 and TRBJ2-3; possible D gene TRBD2, 5 bases. The CDR3 consists of 16 residues. Trimming took 5 bases from V and 1 from J, leaving 16 bases between them. Germline values: CDR1 LNHNV, CDR2 YYDKDF (reference sequence). CDR3: CATSPLDGLGTDTQYF. CDR3 coding DNA: TGTGCCACCAGCCCACTAGACGGTCTGGGCACAGATACGCAGTATTTT.

This clonotype showed up many times. The rearrangement uses TRBV12-3 or TRBV12-4 and TRBJ2-5; the D gene is possibly TRBD1 (5 bases). The CDR3 has 11 residues. V lost 6 bases and J 7 bases, leaving 9 bases between the germline ends. CDR3 sequence reads: CASSQGLTQYF. The CDR3, as DNA: TGTGCCAGCAGCCAGGGTTTGACCCAGTACTTC.

This clonotype has only a few counts. The chain joins TRBV9 to TRBJ2-5; D is perhaps TRBD1 (6 bases). The germline V gene has CDR1 SGDLS and CDR2 YYNGEE. The ends were cut back, 4 bases at V and 5 bases at J, with 18 bases in the middle. This CDR3 region has 15 residues. CDR3: CASSPGQGFGETQYF. CDR3 coding DNA: TGTGCCAGCAGCCCCGGCCAGGGGTTCGGGGAGACCCAGTACTTC. The complete variable domain, with remaining parts taken from reference TRBV9 and TRBJ2-5, reads DSGVTQTPKHLITATGQRVTLRCSPRSGDLSVYWYQQSLDQGLQFLIQYYNGEERAKGNILERFSAQQFPDLHSELNLSSLELGDSALYFCASSPGQGFGETQYFGPGTRLLVL.

The table lists this clonotype with a few counts. The J gene is TRBJ1-2, the V gene TRBV7-3; tentatively, D is TRBD1 (5 bases). Per the germline V gene, CDR1 is SGHTA and CDR2 is FQGTGA. With 5 bases removed from V and 8 bases from J, the gap between germline ends came to 15 bases. The CDR3 extends over 13 amino acids. Here the CDR3 DNA reads TGTGCCAGCAGCGGACCACAGGATTTGGGCTACACCTTC. It yields the protein CASSGPQDLGYTF.

The sample holds a few counts of this clonotype. This chain links TRBV7-9 with TRBJ1-5, with TRBD1 as a possible D gene (6 bases). Germline CDR1 SEHNR, CDR2 FQNEAQ (reference sequence). The CDR3 has 15 residues. With 3 bases removed from V and 5 bases from J, the gap between germline ends came to 14 bases. CDR3 loop: CASSFGRGNDQPQHF. In DNA, the CDR3 is TGTGCCAGCAGCTTCGGTAGGGGGAATGATCAGCCCCAGCATTTT.

This clonotype appeared a few times. The CDR3: CATSRDGTEAFF. CDR3 nucleotides: TGTGCCACCAGCAGGGATGGCACTGAAGCTTTCTTT. The chain employs TRBV15 and TRBJ1-1, with unresolved D. Per germline, CDR1 LNHNV and CDR2 YYDKDF (reference sequence). V was clipped by 3 bases and J by 4 bases, with 6 bases between them. There are 12 residues in the CDR3.

This clonotype was observed a handful of times. V usage is TRBV5-1 and J usage is TRBJ1-5; 7 bases align to TRBD1. The V and J ends lost 4 bases and 6 bases, in that order; junction bases with no gene match: 10. This CDR3 has 15 residues. CDR1 and CDR2 (germline): SGHRS, YFSETQ. The CDR3 bases are TGCGCCAGCAGCCAGGAGACAGGGATAGGTCAGCCCCAGCATTTT. It translates to CASSQETGIGQPQHF.

This clonotype was counted between two and nine times. The chain couples TRBV5-1 to TRBJ2-1, with 7 bases aligning to TRBD2. This CDR3 comprises 15 residues. CDR1 SGHRS and CDR2 YFSETQ come from the germline V gene. V trimming: 5 bases; J trimming: 6 bases; junction bases outside the gene matches: 11. The DNA for the CDR3 is TGCGCCAGCAGGTCTCCGGGACTATCGGCCAATGAGCAGTTCTTC. It codes for CASRSPGLSANEQFF. Filled out from reference TRBV5-1 and TRBJ2-1, the complete variable domain reads KAGVTQTPRYLIKTRGQQVTLSCSPISGHRSVSWYQQTPGQGLQFLFEYFSETQRNKGNFPGRFSGRQFSNSRSEMNVSTLELGDSALYLCASRSPGLSANEQFFGPGTRLTVL.

The chain combines TRBV7-7 with TRBJ2-2; D unclear. V was cut by 4 bases and J by 7 bases, with 13 bases left in between. Germline CDR1 SSHAT, CDR2 FNYEAQ (reference sequence). The CDR3 contains 14 residues. The CDR3 reads CASSSRTLGGELFF. The CDR3 DNA sequence: TGTGCCAGCAGCTCACGGACCCTGGGCGGGGAGCTGTTTTTT.

The V and J genes are TRBV9 and TRBJ1-2; a possible D gene is TRBD1 (5 bases). The germline gives CDR1 SGDLS, CDR2 YYNGEE. V was trimmed by 0 bases and J by 2 bases, leaving 20 bases between them. The CDR3 totals 18 residues. This CDR3 is CASSVATGRHRTNYGYTF. The CDR3 nucleotides are TGTGCCAGCAGCGTAGCTACGGGCCGACACAGGACCAACTATGGCTACACCTTC. Based on the CDR3 plus reference TRBV9 and TRBJ1-2, the full variable domain is DSGVTQTPKHLITATGQRVTLRCSPRSGDLSVYWYQQSLDQGLQFLIQYYNGEERAKGNILERFSAQQFPDLHSELNLSSLELGDSALYFCASSVATGRHRTNYGYTFGSGTRLTVV.

The rearrangement links TRBV20-1 to TRBJ1-1, with 8 bases that match TRBD1. The CDR3 has 12 amino acids. CDR1 and CDR2 from the germline V gene are DFQATT and SNEGSKA (reference sequence). The CDR3 DNA reads as TGCAGCGTGACAGGGGAGTACACTGAAGCTTTCTTT. Translating it yields CSVTGEYTEAFF.

This clonotype was counted only a few times. The V and J genes are TRBV7-2 and TRBJ2-2; 9 bases are shared with TRBD2. The V gene end was trimmed by 2 bases and the J gene end by 2 bases; junction bases not matched to a gene: 3. Germline loops: CDR1 SGHTA, CDR2 FQGNSA. The CDR3 spans 16 residues. This CDR3 reads CASSLILAGNTGELFF. In nucleotides, the CDR3 is TGTGCCAGCAGCTTAATACTAGCGGGTAACACCGGGGAGCTGTTTTTT.

This clonotype has just a few counts. CDR3 in amino acids: CASSFLDERADTQYF. In nucleotides, the CDR3 is TGTGCCAGCAGCTTTCTCGACGAACGGGCGGATACGCAGTATTTT. The gene calls are TRBV5-6 and TRBJ2-3; D call uncertain. Trimming took off 2 bases at V and 6 bases at J, with 16 bases between the two ends. Germline V gene sequence: CDR1 SGHDT, CDR2 YYEEEE. This CDR3 region has 15 residues.

The chain combines TRBV27 with TRBJ1-2; no clear D gene. The length of the CDR3 is 11 residues. Trimming removed 8 bases at V and 7 bases at J, with 11 bases between. In germline, CDR1 is MNHEY, CDR2 SMNVEV (reference sequence). DNA for the CDR3: TGTGCCAGCCGAGGTTCCCTTGGCTACACCTTC. Translation gives CASRGSLGYTF.